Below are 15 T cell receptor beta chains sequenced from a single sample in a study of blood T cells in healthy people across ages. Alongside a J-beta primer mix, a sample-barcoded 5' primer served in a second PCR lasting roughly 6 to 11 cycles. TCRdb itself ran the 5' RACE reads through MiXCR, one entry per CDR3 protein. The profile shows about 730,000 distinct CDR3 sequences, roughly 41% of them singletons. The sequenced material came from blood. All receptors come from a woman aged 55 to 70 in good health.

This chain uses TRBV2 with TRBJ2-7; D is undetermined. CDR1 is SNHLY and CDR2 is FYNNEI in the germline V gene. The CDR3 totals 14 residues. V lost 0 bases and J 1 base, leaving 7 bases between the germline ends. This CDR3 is CASSEARGSYEQYF. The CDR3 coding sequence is TGTGCCAGCAGTGAAGCGCGTGGGTCCTACGAGCAGTACTTC.

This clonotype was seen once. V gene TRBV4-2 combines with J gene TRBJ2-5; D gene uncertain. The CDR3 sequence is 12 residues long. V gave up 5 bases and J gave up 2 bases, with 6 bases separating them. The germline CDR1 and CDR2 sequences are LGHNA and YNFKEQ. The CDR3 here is CASSKPQETQYF. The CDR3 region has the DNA TGTGCCAGCAGCAAACCACAAGAGACCCAGTACTTC.

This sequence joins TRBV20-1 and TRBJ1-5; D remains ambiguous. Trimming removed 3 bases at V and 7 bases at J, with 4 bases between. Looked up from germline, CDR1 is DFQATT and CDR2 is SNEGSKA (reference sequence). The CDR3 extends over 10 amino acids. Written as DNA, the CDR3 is TGCAGTGCTAGTAGCCAGCCCCAGCATTTT. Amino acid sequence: CSASSQPQHF.

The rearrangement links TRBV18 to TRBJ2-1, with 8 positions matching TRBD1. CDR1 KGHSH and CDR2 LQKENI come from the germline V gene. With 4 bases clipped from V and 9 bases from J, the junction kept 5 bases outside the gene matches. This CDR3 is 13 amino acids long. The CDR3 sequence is CASSQGQGGEQFF. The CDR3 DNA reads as TGTGCCAGCTCACAAGGACAGGGAGGTGAGCAGTTCTTC.

CDR3 nucleotide sequence: TGTGCCAGCTCACCTTTACAGGATTTAGCAGATACGCAGTATTTT. It specifies CASSPLQDLADTQYF. The rearrangement links TRBV18 to TRBJ2-3, with D possibly TRBD1 on 5 matching bases. V lost 3 bases to trimming and J lost 4 bases, with 14 bases between them. The germline V gene encodes CDR1 KGHSH and CDR2 LQKENI. The CDR3 sequence is 15 residues long.

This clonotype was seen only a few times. The CDR3 here is CSARGIPDTQYF. For the CDR3, the DNA is TGCAGTGCTAGAGGGATCCCAGATACGCAGTATTTT. The V and J genes are TRBV20-1 and TRBJ2-3; no definite D call. V was clipped by 1 base and J by 4 bases, with 6 bases between them. The CDR3 loop spans 12 amino acids. The germline CDR1 and CDR2 sequences are DFQATT and SNEGSKA (reference sequence).

CDR3 amino acids: CASSPSGGLAKNIQYF. The CDR3 DNA is TGTGCCAGCTCACCATCGGGGGGTTTAGCCAAAAACATTCAGTACTTC. This rearrangement joins TRBV18 to TRBJ2-4; 7 nucleotides align to TRBD2. Trimming at V came to 2 bases and at J to 0 bases, leaving 4 bases not matched to a gene. The length of the CDR3 is 16 residues. Germline values: CDR1 KGHSH, CDR2 LQKENI.

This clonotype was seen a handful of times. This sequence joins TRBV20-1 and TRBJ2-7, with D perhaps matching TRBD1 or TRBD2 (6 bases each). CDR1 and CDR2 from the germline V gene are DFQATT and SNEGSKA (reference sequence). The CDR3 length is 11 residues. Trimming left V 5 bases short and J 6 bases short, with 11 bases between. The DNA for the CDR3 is TGCAGTGCTGCTGGAGGGGGCGAGCAGTACTTC. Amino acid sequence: CSAAGGGEQYF.

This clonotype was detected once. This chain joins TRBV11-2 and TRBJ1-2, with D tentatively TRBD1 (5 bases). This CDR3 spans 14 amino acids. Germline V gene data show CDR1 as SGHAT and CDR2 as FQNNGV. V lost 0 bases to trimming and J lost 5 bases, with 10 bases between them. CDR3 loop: CASSLDVTVYGYTF. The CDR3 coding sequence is TGTGCCAGCAGCTTAGATGTGACAGTTTATGGCTACACCTTC.

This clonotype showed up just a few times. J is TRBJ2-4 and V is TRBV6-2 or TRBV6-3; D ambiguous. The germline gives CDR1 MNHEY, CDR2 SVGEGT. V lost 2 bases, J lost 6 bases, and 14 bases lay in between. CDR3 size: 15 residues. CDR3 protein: CASSYGSATVNIQYF. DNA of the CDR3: TGTGCCAGCAGTTACGGGTCCGCGACGGTAAACATTCAGTACTTC.

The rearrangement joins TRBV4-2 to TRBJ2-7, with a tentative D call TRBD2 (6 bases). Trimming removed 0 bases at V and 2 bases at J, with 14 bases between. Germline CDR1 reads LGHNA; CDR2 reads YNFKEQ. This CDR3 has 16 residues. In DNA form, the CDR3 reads TGTGCCAGCAGCCAAGATCTGCGCGGGAAGACCTACGAGCAGTACTTC. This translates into CASSQDLRGKTYEQYF.

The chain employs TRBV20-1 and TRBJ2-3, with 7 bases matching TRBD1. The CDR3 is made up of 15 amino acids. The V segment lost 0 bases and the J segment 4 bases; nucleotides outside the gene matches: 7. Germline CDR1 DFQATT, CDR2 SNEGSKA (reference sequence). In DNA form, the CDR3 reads TGCAGTGCTAGAGATGAGACAGGGATGGCAGATACGCAGTATTTT. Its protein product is CSARDETGMADTQYF.

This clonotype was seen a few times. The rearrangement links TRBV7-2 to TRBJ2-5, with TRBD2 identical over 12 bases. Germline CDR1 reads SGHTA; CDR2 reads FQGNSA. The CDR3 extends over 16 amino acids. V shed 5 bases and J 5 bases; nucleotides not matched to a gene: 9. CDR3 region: CASSPTSGGIRETQYF. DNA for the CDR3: TGTGCCAGCAGCCCGACTAGCGGGGGCATCCGGGAGACCCAGTACTTC.

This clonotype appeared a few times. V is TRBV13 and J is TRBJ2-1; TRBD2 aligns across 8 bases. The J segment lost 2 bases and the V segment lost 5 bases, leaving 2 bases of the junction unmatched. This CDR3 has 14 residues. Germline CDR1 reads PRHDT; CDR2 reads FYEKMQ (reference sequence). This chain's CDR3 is CASSRTSPYNEQFF. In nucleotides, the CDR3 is TGTGCCAGCAGCCGGACTAGCCCCTACAATGAGCAGTTCTTC.

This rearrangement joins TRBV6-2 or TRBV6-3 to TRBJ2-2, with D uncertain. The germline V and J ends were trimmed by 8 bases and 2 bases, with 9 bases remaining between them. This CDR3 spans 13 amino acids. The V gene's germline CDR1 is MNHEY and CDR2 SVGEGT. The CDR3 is CASSRLNTGELFF. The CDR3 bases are TGTGCCAGCTCGCGACTTAACACCGGGGAGCTGTTTTTT.